A selection of T cell receptor beta chains follows, all from one sample in a study of siplizumab effects on memory and regulatory T cells. The method was immunoSEQ multiplex PCR; TCRdb's version includes in-frame clones alone and lacks a portion of them. Of 75,000 to 95,000 clones listed, around 90% are singletons. The sample comprised CD4+ T cells sorted from blood. The receptors stem from a human donor in good health. Each CDR3 is given with its conserved first and last residue. A D gene is named only where the DNA matches it firmly. Size values are once, few and many counts, or a class for expanded clones, and some rows have none.

abundance: .
j_gene: TRBJ1-1
d_gene: .
v_gene: TRBV19
CDR3aa: CASSFDRNTEAFF
CDR3nt: TGTGCCAGTAGCTTCGACAGGAACACTGAAGCTTTCTTT

abundance: few
j_gene: TRBJ2-4
d_gene: .
v_gene: TRBV7-9
CDR3aa: CASSLGAGLAKNIQYF
CDR3nt: TGTGCCAGCAGCTTAGGGGCAGGGCTAGCCAAAAACATTCAGTACTTC

abundance: .
j_gene: TRBJ1-2
d_gene: .
v_gene: TRBV4-2
CDR3aa: CASSLGRNPGPLF
CDR3nt: TGTGCCAGCAGCCTGGGTCGGAACCCAGGGCCACTCTTC

abundance: .
j_gene: TRBJ1-2
d_gene: .
v_gene: TRBV19
CDR3aa: CASQGMAYGYTF
CDR3nt: TGTGCCAGCCAGGGGATGGCCTATGGCTACACCTTC

abundance: .
j_gene: TRBJ2-1
d_gene: TRBD2
v_gene: TRBV5-4
CDR3aa: CASSSIAGAGSEQFF
CDR3nt: TGTGCCAGCAGTTCTATAGCGGGAGCAGGAAGTGAGCAGTTCTTC

abundance: .
j_gene: TRBJ1-2
d_gene: .
v_gene: TRBV29-1
CDR3aa: CSVYQGSNYGYTF
CDR3nt: TGCAGCGTTTATCAGGGATCTAACTATGGCTACACCTTC

abundance: .
j_gene: TRBJ2-7
d_gene: TRBD2
v_gene: TRBV5-1
CDR3aa: CASSSRTSGSYEQYF
CDR3nt: TGCGCCAGCAGCTCTAGGACTAGCGGGAGTTACGAGCAGTACTTC

abundance: .
j_gene: TRBJ2-1
d_gene: .
v_gene: TRBV11-3
CDR3aa: CASSSAYRAGLSEQFF
CDR3nt: TGTGCCAGCAGCTCCGCGTATAGGGCGGGTCTATCTGAGCAGTTCTTC

abundance: .
j_gene: TRBJ1-5
d_gene: .
v_gene: TRBV28
CDR3aa: CASSRRGGNQPQHF
CDR3nt: TGTGCCAGCAGTCGCCGCGGGGGCAATCAGCCCCAGCATTTT

abundance: few
j_gene: TRBJ2-7
d_gene: TRBD1
v_gene: TRBV10-1
CDR3aa: CASSEQGFHEQYF
CDR3nt: TGCGCCAGCAGTGAACAGGGGTTCCACGAGCAGTACTTC

abundance: .
j_gene: TRBJ1-1
d_gene: TRBD1
v_gene: TRBV29-1
CDR3aa: CSVGSQGANTEAFF
CDR3nt: TGCAGCGTTGGGAGTCAGGGGGCGAACACTGAAGCTTTCTTT

abundance: .
j_gene: TRBJ1-1
d_gene: .
v_gene: TRBV5-6
CDR3aa: CASSYGPTNTEAFF
CDR3nt: TGTGCCAGCAGCTACGGACCGACGAACACTGAAGCTTTCTTT

abundance: .
j_gene: TRBJ2-5
d_gene: .
v_gene: TRBV7-2
CDR3aa: CASSQGWQQETQYF
CDR3nt: TGTGCCAGCAGCCAGGGCTGGCAGCAAGAGACCCAGTACTTC

abundance: .
j_gene: TRBJ1-5
d_gene: .
v_gene: TRBV10-3
CDR3aa: CAIRLEPRVNQPQHF
CDR3nt: TGTGCCATCAGGTTGGAACCCCGGGTCAATCAGCCCCAGCATTTT

abundance: .
j_gene: TRBJ2-1
d_gene: .
v_gene: TRBV4-1
CDR3aa: CASRHPRGGDNEQFF
CDR3nt: TGCGCCAGCAGGCATCCCCGGGGCGGTGATAATGAGCAGTTCTTC

abundance: .
j_gene: TRBJ1-2
d_gene: .
v_gene: TRBV11-2
CDR3aa: CASSVQGSNYGYTF
CDR3nt: TGTGCCAGCAGCGTACAGGGATCTAACTATGGCTACACCTTC

abundance: .
j_gene: TRBJ2-1
d_gene: TRBD2
v_gene: TRBV19
CDR3aa: CASGTSGRNEQFF
CDR3nt: TGTGCCAGCGGGACTAGCGGGAGAAATGAGCAGTTCTTC

abundance: .
j_gene: TRBJ2-5
d_gene: .
v_gene: TRBV7-3
CDR3aa: CASSLLPLQETQYF
CDR3nt: TGTGCCAGCAGCCTGCTACCGCTCCAAGAGACCCAGTACTTC

abundance: .
j_gene: TRBJ1-4
d_gene: .
v_gene: TRBV30
CDR3aa: CAWMGRSEKLFF
CDR3nt: TGTGCCTGGATGGGGAGGAGTGAAAAACTGTTTTTT

abundance: .
j_gene: TRBJ2-3
d_gene: TRBD1
v_gene: TRBV11-3
CDR3aa: CASSLMGQTTDTQYF
CDR3nt: TGTGCCAGCAGCTTAATGGGACAGACCACAGATACGCAGTATTTT

abundance: .
j_gene: TRBJ2-7
d_gene: .
v_gene: TRBV7-9
CDR3aa: CASSFGAGIYEQYF
CDR3nt: TGTGCCAGCAGCTTCGGGGCAGGGATCTACGAGCAGTACTTC

abundance: .
j_gene: TRBJ2-1
d_gene: .
v_gene: TRBV6-5
CDR3aa: CASSRTRGGPEFF
CDR3nt: TGTGCCAGCAGTCGAACGAGGGGGGGTCCGGAGTTCTTC

abundance: .
j_gene: TRBJ2-7
d_gene: .
v_gene: TRBV5-4
CDR3aa: CASSAGLGNYEQYF
CDR3nt: TGTGCCAGCAGCGCAGGGTTGGGAAACTACGAGCAGTACTTC

abundance: .
j_gene: TRBJ2-5
d_gene: .
v_gene: TRBV5-6
CDR3aa: CASSRPQETQYF
CDR3nt: TGTGCCAGCAGCCGGCCCCAAGAGACCCAGTACTTC

abundance: .
j_gene: TRBJ2-6
d_gene: TRBD2
v_gene: TRBV28
CDR3aa: CAVLGRDGNSGANVLTF
CDR3nt: TGTGCCGTCCTCGGGAGGGACGGCAACTCTGGGGCCAACGTCCTGACTTTC

abundance: .
j_gene: TRBJ1-5
d_gene: TRBD1
v_gene: TRBV28
CDR3aa: CASRWTGGTQPQHF
CDR3nt: TGTGCCAGCAGATGGACAGGAGGAACCCAGCCCCAGCATTTT

abundance: .
j_gene: TRBJ1-3
d_gene: .
v_gene: TRBV19
CDR3aa: CASSMLGTEYSGNTIYF
CDR3nt: TGTGCCAGTAGTATGCTGGGAACTGAATACTCTGGAAACACCATATATTTT

abundance: .
j_gene: TRBJ2-7
d_gene: TRBD2
v_gene: TRBV7-9
CDR3aa: CASSKSGSRGDEQYF
CDR3nt: TGTGCCAGCAGCAAAAGCGGGAGTCGAGGAGACGAGCAGTACTTC